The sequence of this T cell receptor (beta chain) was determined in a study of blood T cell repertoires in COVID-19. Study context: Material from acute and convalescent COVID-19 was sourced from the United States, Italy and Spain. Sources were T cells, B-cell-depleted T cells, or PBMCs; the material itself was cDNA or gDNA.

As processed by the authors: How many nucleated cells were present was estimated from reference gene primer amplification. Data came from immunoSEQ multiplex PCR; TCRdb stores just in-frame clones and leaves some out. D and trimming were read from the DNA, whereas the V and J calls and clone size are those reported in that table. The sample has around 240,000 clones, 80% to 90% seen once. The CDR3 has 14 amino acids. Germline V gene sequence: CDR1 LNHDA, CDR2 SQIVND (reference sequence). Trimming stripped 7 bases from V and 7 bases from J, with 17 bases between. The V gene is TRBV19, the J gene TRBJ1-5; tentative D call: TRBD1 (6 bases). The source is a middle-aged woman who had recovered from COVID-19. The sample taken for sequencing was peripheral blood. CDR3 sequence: CASNRGAGGQPQHF. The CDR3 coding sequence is TGTGCCAGTAACCGGGGGGCAGGAGGACAGCCCCAGCATTTT.